These 15 T cell receptor beta chains were all obtained from the same sample, sequenced in a study of cytomegalovirus exposure and HLA in healthy donors. The PCR employed 60 Vbeta primers together with 13 Jbeta primers. Libraries were prepared by immunoSEQ multiplex PCR; TCRdb keeps only in-frame clonotypes and omits some of them. The repertoire holds under 200,000 clones, roughly 77% seen once, with more than 2% in the top ten. Sequencing was carried out using PBMCs. The source is a man aged 45 to 65 in good health and CMV-seropositive.

The sample holds a few counts of this clone. The rearrangement uses TRBV4-2 and TRBJ2-1; perhaps TRBD1 as D (5 bases). V lost 2 bases and J lost 7, with 9 bases in between. CDR3 length: 13 residues. Germline V gene lookup returns CDR1 LGHNA and CDR2 YNFKEQ. In DNA, the CDR3 is TGTGCCAGCAGCCAAAATAAGGGGAATGAGCAGTTCTTC. It codes for CASSQNKGNEQFF.

V is TRBV6-6 and J is TRBJ2-3; 9 bases are a match to TRBD1. Looked up from germline, CDR1 is MNHNY and CDR2 is SVGAGI (reference sequence). The CDR3 totals 16 residues. J lost 5 bases, V lost 8 bases, and 14 bases had no gene match. CDR3 amino acids: CASESGTGLVQDTQYF. DNA of the CDR3: TGTGCCAGCGAGTCCGGGACAGGGCTTGTTCAAGATACGCAGTATTTT.

The table lists this clone with a few counts. The chain links TRBV19 to TRBJ2-3; a weak D match, TRBD2 (6 bases). V shed 9 bases and J shed 3 bases, with 13 bases lying between them. The CDR3 runs 13 residues. The V gene's germline CDR1 is LNHDA and CDR2 SQIVND (reference sequence). The CDR3 loop is CASCAGRTDTQYF. The DNA of the CDR3 is TGTGCCAGCTGTGCGGGGCGAACAGATACGCAGTATTTT.

This clone occurred once. The chain joins TRBV27 to TRBJ1-6, with D maybe TRBD1 (5 bases). Trimming shortened V by 6 bases and J by 7 bases, and 16 bases separated the two germline ends. Germline CDR1 reads MNHEY; CDR2 reads SMNVEV (reference sequence). CDR3 size: 15 residues. CDR3: CASSLQALLNSPLHF. The CDR3 region has the DNA TGTGCCAGCAGCCTACAGGCGTTATTGAATTCACCCCTCCACTTT.

With respect to this clone: Mismatch with germline at one junction end may stem from a read error. CDR3 sequence reads: CAGSGRGRSNQPQHF. The CDR3 DNA follows: TGTGCCGGCAGCGGGCGGGGGCGTAGCAATCAGCCCCAGCATTTT. This chain connects TRBV28 to TRBJ1-5; possibly TRBD1 for D (6 bases). CDR1 and CDR2 from the germline V gene are MDHEN and SYDVKM. This CDR3 has 15 amino acids.

Concerning this clone: Sequence at one end of the junction differs from germline and may be a read error. Other DNA sequences within the sample encode an identical CDR3. This chain links TRBV7-7 with TRBJ1-6; D call uncertain. The V gene's germline CDR1 is SSHAT and CDR2 FNYEAQ (reference sequence). This CDR3 has 14 amino acids. CDR3 DNA sequence: TGTGCCAGCAGCTTACAGGCTGGTAATTCCCCCCTCCACTTT. It specifies CASSLQAGNSPLHF.

The chain links TRBV19 to TRBJ2-7, with D possibly matching TRBD1 (5 bases). CDR3 size: 15 residues. Germline values: CDR1 LNHDA, CDR2 SQIVND (reference sequence). Trimming stripped 3 bases from V and 1 base from J, with 13 bases between. In nucleotides, the CDR3 is TGTGCCAGTAGTATTGCGGACACCTTTTCCTACGAGCAGTACTTC. Protein: CASSIADTFSYEQYF.

This chain connects TRBV19 to TRBJ2-6; TRBD1 is a possible D gene (5 bases). Trimming removed 4 bases at V and 1 base at J, with 8 bases between. This CDR3 region has 15 residues. CDR1 and CDR2 (germline): LNHDA, SQIVND (reference sequence). The CDR3 is CASSRGQSGANVLTF. CDR3 DNA sequence: TGTGCCAGTAGTAGAGGACAATCTGGGGCCAACGTCCTGACTTTC.

This sequence joins TRBV7-2 and TRBJ1-2, with TRBD1 matching over 11 bases. The V gene's germline CDR1 is SGHTA and CDR2 FQGNSA. The CDR3 totals 15 residues. The V gene end was trimmed by 5 bases and the J gene end by 8 bases; junction bases not matched to a gene: 10. CDR3 DNA sequence: TGTGCCAGCAGCCCTACGGGACAGGGGGTCAACGGCTACACCTTC. Protein: CASSPTGQGVNGYTF.

The V and J genes are TRBV4-3 and TRBJ1-3, with D possibly matching TRBD1 (5 bases). The CDR3 contains 14 residues. V was pared by 0 bases and J by 4 bases, with 7 bases between. Germline V gene data show CDR1 as LGHNA and CDR2 as YSLEER. The CDR3 nucleotides are TGCGCCAGCAGCCAAGAGGGGGGGGGAAACACCATATATTTT. This codes for CASSQEGGGNTIYF.

The chain carries TRBV19 and TRBJ1-4; no clear D. In germline, CDR1 is LNHDA, CDR2 SQIVND (reference sequence). V was cut by 3 bases and J by 8 bases, with 16 bases left in between. The length of the CDR3 is 15 residues. CDR3 sequence reads: CASSIQKLGGEKLFF. In DNA form, the CDR3 reads TGTGCCAGTAGTATTCAGAAACTCGGAGGCGAAAAACTGTTTTTT.

The chain carries TRBV4-1 and TRBJ2-2; D call uncertain. Trimming shortened V by 0 bases and J by 5 bases, and 7 bases separated the two germline ends. CDR1 and CDR2 (germline): MGHRA, YSYEKL. This CDR3 spans 14 amino acids. CDR3 loop: CASSQDPQTGELFF. The CDR3 DNA sequence: TGCGCCAGCAGCCAAGATCCCCAGACCGGGGAGCTGTTTTTT.

This clone was seen only once. V usage is TRBV4-3 and J usage is TRBJ2-5; 8 bases are shared with TRBD1. The CDR3 sequence is 14 residues long. Germline V CDR1 and CDR2: LGHNA, YSLEER. Trimming removed 4 bases from V and 2 bases from J; junction bases left unmatched: 3. Here the CDR3 DNA reads TGCGCCAGCAGCCGACAGGGGTGGCAAGAGACCCAGTACTTC. Amino acid sequence: CASSRQGWQETQYF.

V usage is TRBV2 and J usage is TRBJ1-6; 7 bases are shared with TRBD1. This CDR3 spans 13 amino acids. CDR1 is SNHLY and CDR2 is FYNNEI in the germline V gene. The V and J ends lost 9 bases and 6 bases, in that order; junction bases with no gene match: 5. CDR3 sequence reads: CASRDSINSPLHF. The CDR3 DNA follows: TGTGCCAGTCGGGACAGCATTAATTCACCCCTCCACTTT.

The J gene is TRBJ2-6, the V gene TRBV19, with 8 bases fitting TRBD2. Germline V lookup: CDR1 LNHDA, CDR2 SQIVND (reference sequence). This CDR3 has 19 residues. V lost 6 bases and J lost 0; bases outside the gene matches: 13. The CDR3 DNA is TGTGCCAGTAGACTAGTCCGCGGGGGGCCGAGCTCTGGGGCCAACGTCCTGACTTTC. Translated: CASRLVRGGPSSGANVLTF.